Given below is one T cell receptor (beta chain) in context. Its target is unknown. The data are from a study of early stage breast cancer tumors. About the study: Most invasive tumors, about 80% of the 16, were ER+/PR+/HER2-. General study results and limits: Functional markers like CD4, CD8 and FOXP3 were missed in bulk sequencing. Commonly generated sequences made up most enriched TCRB sequences shared between patients.

The V and J ends lost 7 bases and 6 bases respectively, with 9 bases between them. CDR3 length: 11 amino acids. Germline values: CDR1 SQVTM, CDR2 ANQGSEA. Each sample had two DNA replicates, roughly 0.5 ug blood or about 1.5 ug tissue. Profiled with immunoSEQ multiplex PCR; TCRdb holds only in-frame clones, not every one. Among some 41,000 clones, about 78% were seen once, and the ten largest hold more than 5.5%. Sequencing input: blood. This chain links TRBV29-1 with TRBJ2-2, with D hard to call. This receptor was identified in a person between 50 and 60 years old with breast cancer. The CDR3 DNA reads TGCAGCGGCCGATCGGCCGGGGAGCTGTTTTTT. Its protein product is CSGRSAGELFF.